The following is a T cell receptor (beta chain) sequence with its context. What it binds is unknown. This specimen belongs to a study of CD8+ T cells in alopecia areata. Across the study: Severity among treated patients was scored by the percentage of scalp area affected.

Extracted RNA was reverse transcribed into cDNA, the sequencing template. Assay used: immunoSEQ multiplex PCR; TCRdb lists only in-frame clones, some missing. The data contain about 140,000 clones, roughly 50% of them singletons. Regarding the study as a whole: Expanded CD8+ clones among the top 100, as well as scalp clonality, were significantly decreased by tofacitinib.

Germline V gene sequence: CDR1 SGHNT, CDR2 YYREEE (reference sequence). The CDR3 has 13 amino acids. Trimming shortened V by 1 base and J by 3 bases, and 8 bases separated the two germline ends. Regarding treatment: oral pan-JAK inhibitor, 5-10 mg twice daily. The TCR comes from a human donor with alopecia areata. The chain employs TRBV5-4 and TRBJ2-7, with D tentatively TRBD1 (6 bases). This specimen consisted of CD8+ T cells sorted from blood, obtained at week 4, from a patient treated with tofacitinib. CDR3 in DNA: TGTGCCAGCAGCTTGCCAGGGGTCTACGAGCAGTACTTC. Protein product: CASSLPGVYEQYF.